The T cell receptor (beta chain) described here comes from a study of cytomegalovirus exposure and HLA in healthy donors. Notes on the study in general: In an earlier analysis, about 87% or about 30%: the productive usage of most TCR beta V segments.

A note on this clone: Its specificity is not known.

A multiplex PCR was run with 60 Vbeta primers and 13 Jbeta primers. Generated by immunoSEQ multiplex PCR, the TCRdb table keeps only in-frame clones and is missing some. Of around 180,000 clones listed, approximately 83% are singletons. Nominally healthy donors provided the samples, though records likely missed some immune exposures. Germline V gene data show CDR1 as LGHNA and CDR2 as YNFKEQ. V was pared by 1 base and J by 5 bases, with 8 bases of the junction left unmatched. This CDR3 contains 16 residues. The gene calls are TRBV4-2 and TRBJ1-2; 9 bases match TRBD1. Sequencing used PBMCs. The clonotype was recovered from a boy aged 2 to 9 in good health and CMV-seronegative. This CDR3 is CASSQVGTGPLYGYTF. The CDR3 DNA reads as TGTGCCAGCAGCCAAGTTGGGACAGGGCCCCTATATGGCTACACCTTC.